These 12 T cell receptor beta chains originate from one sample sequenced in a study of control samples from healthy donors and cancer patients (dated by TCRdb to between 2020 and 2021). Library prep was done by the immunoSEQ multiplex PCR assay. In TCRdb, the immuneACCESS table is reduced to in-frame sequences with V and J assigned. These tables do not hold every clone; where another copy was compared, an unresolved V gene accounts for under half, and the others remain unexplained. The sample includes 100,000 to 130,000 clones, with 70% to 85% observed a single time. 6% to 8% of the sample goes to the ten largest clones. The sequenced material came from blood. These receptors came from a man younger than 35 in good health.

This chain joins TRBV9 and TRBJ2-1; 11 nucleotides agree with TRBD2. CDR1 SGDLS and CDR2 YYNGEE come from the germline V gene. This CDR3 is 19 amino acids long. Unmatched junction bases numbered 16, after V lost 0 bases and J lost 8 bases. In DNA form, the CDR3 reads TGTGCCAGCAGCGTAGCGGTACTAGCGGGAGACACATTGATGGATGAGCAGTTCTTC. Translated: CASSVAVLAGDTLMDEQFF.

This sequence joins TRBV6-2 or TRBV6-3 and TRBJ1-1; no firm D call. Germline V gene data show CDR1 as MNHEY and CDR2 as SVGEGT. Trimming stripped 0 bases from V and 4 bases from J, with 12 bases between. CDR3 length equals 15 residues. CDR3 nucleotide sequence: TGTGCCAGCAGTTACTCGCCGGGGTTTAGCACTGAAGCTTTCTTT. Its translation is CASSYSPGFSTEAFF.

CDR3 coding DNA: TGTGCCAGCAAGGTAGACAGTGCGCAAGGTACCCAGTACTTC. Translation gives CASKVDSAQGTQYF. The chain links TRBV2 to TRBJ2-5, with D possibly TRBD1 on 5 matching bases. The CDR3 length is 14 residues. CDR1 is SNHLY, CDR2 FYNNEI, per germline. V was cut by 7 bases and J by 8 bases, with 20 bases left in between.

As regards this clone: A read error is likely, as this CDR3 ends without the conserved phenylalanine or tryptophan. It is unclear where the CDR3 begins or ends on the DNA, so no DNA is shown, and the CDR3 is as TCRdb lists it. V is TRBV5-6 and J is TRBJ1-2. Germline V CDR1 and CDR2: SGHDT, YYEEEE. Including both end residues, the CDR3 is 14 amino acids long. This chain's CDR3 is CASSLAAGQGRIES.

The gene calls are TRBV5-1 and TRBJ2-7; D gene uncertain. Germline CDR1 and CDR2: SGHRS and YFSETQ. V was cut by 0 bases and J by 4 bases, with 8 bases left in between. The CDR3 length is 13 residues. In nucleotides, the CDR3 is TGCGCCAGCAGCTTGGCGCCCAAATACGAGCAGTACGTC. It translates to CASSLAPKYEQYV.

The chain carries TRBV7-9 and TRBJ1-2, with D unresolved. V dropped 4 bases and J dropped 4 bases, with 16 bases sitting between them. CDR1 is SEHNR and CDR2 is FQNEAQ in the germline V gene (reference sequence). This CDR3 contains 15 residues. CDR3 DNA: TGTGCCAGCAGCTCGCCTCGGCCCAGCCTCTATGGCTACACCTTC. Its translation is CASSSPRPSLYGYTF.

Only one count was recorded for this clone. The chain uses TRBV14 and TRBJ1-6; D uncertain. V dropped 1 base and J dropped 7 bases, with 11 bases sitting between them. CDR1 SGHDN and CDR2 FVKESK come from the germline V gene. The CDR3 runs 15 residues. CDR3 sequence reads: CASSQGGGRNSPLHF. The CDR3 coding sequence is TGTGCCAGCAGCCAAGGGGGAGGGAGGAATTCACCCCTCCACTTT.

The V and J genes are TRBV3-1 (or the pseudogene TRBV3-2) and TRBJ2-1; the match to TRBD2 covers 13 bases. The CDR3 is made up of 16 amino acids. The germline CDR1 and CDR2 sequences are LGHDT and YNNKEL (reference sequence). V lost 2 bases to trimming and J lost 7 bases; unmatched junction nucleotides: 5. CDR3 sequence reads: CASSQPLGLAGNEQFF. CDR3 nucleotide sequence: TGTGCCAGCAGCCAACCTTTGGGACTAGCGGGGAATGAGCAGTTCTTC.

V gene TRBV4-1 combines with J gene TRBJ2-2; D might be TRBD1 or TRBD2, each matching 5 bases. The length of the CDR3 is 17 residues. The V end was cut by 2 bases, the J end by 7 bases, with 20 bases between. Per germline, CDR1 MGHRA and CDR2 YSYEKL. CDR3 region: CASSQKWPREIGGELFF. CDR3 coding DNA: TGCGCCAGCAGCCAAAAGTGGCCCAGGGAGATCGGCGGGGAGCTGTTTTTT.

With respect to this clone: At the DNA level, this CDR3 is encoded by other sequences in the same sample as well. The chain employs TRBV28 and TRBJ1-2; TRBD1 agrees at 8 bases. The CDR3 loop spans 15 amino acids. V lost 4 bases, J lost 3 bases, and 7 bases stayed unmatched. Germline CDR1 is MDHEN and CDR2 is SYDVKM. The CDR3 region is CASSSSGQDYYGYTF. CDR3 bases: TGTGCCAGCAGTTCCTCGGGACAGGATTACTATGGCTACACCTTC.

The chain recombines TRBV6-1 with TRBJ2-7, with D perhaps matching TRBD1 (5 bases). Germline V gives CDR1 MNHNS, CDR2 SASEGT. CDR3 length: 14 residues. V was pared by 2 bases and J by 2 bases, with 10 bases between. This chain's CDR3 is CASSEQGPTYEQYF. The CDR3, as DNA: TGTGCCAGCAGTGAACAGGGTCCCACCTACGAGCAGTACTTC.

This rearrangement joins TRBV29-1 to TRBJ1-3; perhaps TRBD1 as D (5 bases). Trimming cost V 7 bases and J 2 bases, with 18 bases left between them. The CDR3 has 15 amino acids. Germline CDR1 reads SQVTM; CDR2 reads ANQGSEA. DNA for the CDR3: TGCAGCGCCGGGGGTGGGGCAGGGACTGGAAACACCATATATTTT. Encoded protein: CSAGGGAGTGNTIYF.